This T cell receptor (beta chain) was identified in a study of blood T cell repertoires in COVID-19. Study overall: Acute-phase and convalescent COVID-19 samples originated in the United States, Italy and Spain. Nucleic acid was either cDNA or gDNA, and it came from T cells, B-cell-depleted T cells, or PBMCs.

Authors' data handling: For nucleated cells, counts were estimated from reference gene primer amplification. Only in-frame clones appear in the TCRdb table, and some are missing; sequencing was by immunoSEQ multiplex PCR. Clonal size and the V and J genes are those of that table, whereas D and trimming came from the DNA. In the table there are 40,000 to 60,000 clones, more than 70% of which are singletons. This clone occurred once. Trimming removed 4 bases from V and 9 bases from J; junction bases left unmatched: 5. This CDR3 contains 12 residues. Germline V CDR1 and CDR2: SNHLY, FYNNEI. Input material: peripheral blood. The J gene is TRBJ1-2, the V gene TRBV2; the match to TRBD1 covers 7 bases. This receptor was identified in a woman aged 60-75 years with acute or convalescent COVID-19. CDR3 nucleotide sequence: TGTGCCAGCAGTGGGACAGGTCAAAGCTACACCTTC. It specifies CASSGTGQSYTF.